The rows below give T cell receptor beta chains drawn from one sample of a study of T cells in Graves' hyperthyroidism and ophthalmopathy. TCRdb re-analysed the multiplex PCR reads in MiXCR, keeping a single row per CDR3 protein. The data contain about 49,000 distinct CDR3 sequences, about 53% of them singletons. Sequenced: peripheral blood or thyroid tissue (not recorded which). Source of these receptors: a man between 18 and 29 years old with Graves' hyperthyroidism. Each CDR3 is given with its conserved first and last residue. The D gene is left open where the match is weak. Only some rows state a clone size, as once, few, many or a class for expanded clones.

CDR3nt | CDR3aa | j_gene | d_gene | v_gene | abundance
TGTGCCAGCAGCCTCCGGGACAGAAATCAGCCCCAGCATTTT | CASSLRDRNQPQHF | TRBJ1-5 | TRBD1 | TRBV5-6 | -
TGTGCCAGCGGACGTTTGGAGGAGTCACCCCTCCACTTT | CASGRLEESPLHF | TRBJ1-6 | - | TRBV2 | few
TGTGCCAGCAGCTTAGTCAGGGGGGCATCGGAGACCCAGTACTTC | CASSLVRGASETQYF | TRBJ2-5 | - | TRBV7-9 | many
TGTGCCAGCAGTGAACTGGACAGGGGGCGCCTCACTGAAAAACTGTTTTTT | CASSELDRGRLTEKLFF | TRBJ1-4 | TRBD1 | TRBV6-1 | many
TGCGCCAGCAGCCAAGATCGGCGGGAGGGCCTAGAGACCCAGTACTTC | CASSQDRREGLETQYF | TRBJ2-5 | TRBD2 | TRBV4-1 | many
TGCAGCGCCAGACCCGGGACAGACAACACCGGGGAGCTGTTTTTT | CSARPGTDNTGELFF | TRBJ2-2 | TRBD1 | TRBV29-1 | few
TGTGCCAGCAGTGTCCAGTCTCCCAGGGTGACTGAAGCTTTCTTT | CASSVQSPRVTEAFF | TRBJ1-1 | - | TRBV2 | -
TGTGCCAGCAGCCGACTAGCGGGAGGTGACGAGCAGTACTTC | CASSRLAGGDEQYF | TRBJ2-7 | TRBD2 | TRBV7-9 | -
TGTGCCAGCAGCGAACGGACAGGGAGAGAGACCCAGTACTTC | CASSERTGRETQYF | TRBJ2-5 | TRBD1 | TRBV7-2 | -
TGTGCCAGCAGCTTTCTAGCGGAAGAGACCCAGTACTTC | CASSFLAEETQYF | TRBJ2-5 | TRBD2 | TRBV7-2 | medium-sized
TGCAGCGTTGTTTCGGGGAACACCATATATTTT | CSVVSGNTIYF | TRBJ1-3 | - | TRBV29-1 | many
TGTGCCAGCAGCTTAGATCGCCGACAGCCCCAGCATTTT | CASSLDRRQPQHF | TRBJ1-5 | - | TRBV11-2 | many
TGTGCCAGCTGCAGCCGGGACAGGTCTTGCGAGCAGTACTTC | CASCSRDRSCEQYF | TRBJ2-7 | TRBD1 | TRBV5-6 | many
TGTGCCAGCAGTGGTGAGGGATATAGCAATCAGCCCCAGCATTTT | CASSGEGYSNQPQHF | TRBJ1-5 | - | TRBV2 | medium-sized
TGTGCCAGCAGCCAAGAGCCTAGCGGGAGCTCCTACGAGCAGTACTTC | CASSQEPSGSSYEQYF | TRBJ2-7 | TRBD2 | TRBV4-2 | -
TGTGCCAGCAGTTACTCGACCCCGGGACAGGGAAGTGGCTACACCTTC | CASSYSTPGQGSGYTF | TRBJ1-2 | TRBD1 | TRBV6-5 | -
TGCGCCAGCAGCTCAAATGGACAGGCTAACTATGGCTACACCTTC | CASSSNGQANYGYTF | TRBJ1-2 | TRBD1 | TRBV5-1 | -
TGTGCCAGCAGCTTTAGCGCGATCGGGGAGCTGTTTTTT | CASSFSAIGELFF | TRBJ2-2 | - | TRBV7-2 | -
TGTGCCAGCAGCTTTTCGTCTGGCGGGGACCTAATCCCAAGCTCCTACAATGAGCAGTTCTTC | CASSFSSGGDLIPSSYNEQFF | TRBJ2-1 | - | TRBV7-2 | -
TGCAGTGCTGGGGGACAGGGTCGCGAGCAGTACTTC | CSAGGQGREQYF | TRBJ2-7 | TRBD1 | TRBV20-1 | -
TGCAGCGTGACGGGACAGGGCGGGGAGACCCAGTACTTC | CSVTGQGGETQYF | TRBJ2-5 | TRBD1 | TRBV29-1 | -
TGTGCCAGCAGCGTGGGACGGTGGAACACTGAAGCTTTCTTT | CASSVGRWNTEAFF | TRBJ1-1 | - | TRBV9 | few
TGTGCTACAAAAAACAGGGGAGCTTTCTTT | CATKNRGAFF | TRBJ1-1 | TRBD1 | TRBV7-9 | -
TGTGCCAGCAGCACCCGAGGACAATCGGAGACCCAGTACTTC | CASSTRGQSETQYF | TRBJ2-5 | - | TRBV9 | -
TGTGCCAGCAGTGAAGGGAGTTCACCCCTCCACTTT | CASSEGSSPLHF | TRBJ1-6 | - | TRBV2 | -
TGTGCCAGCAGCCTTAGCGGGGGGATTAAAGAGACCCAGTACTTC | CASSLSGGIKETQYF | TRBJ2-5 | TRBD2 | TRBV5-5 | few
TGTGCCAGCAGTTCTCCAAGGGAGACCCAGTACTTC | CASSSPRETQYF | TRBJ2-5 | - | TRBV6-6 | -
TGCAGCTGGAGACTAGCGGGGCACTACGAGCAGTACTTC | CSWRLAGHYEQYF | TRBJ2-7 | TRBD2 | TRBV29-1 | -
TGCGCCAGCAGCTTGTTGGACGGAAACTATGGCTACACTTTC | CASSLLDGNYGYTF | TRBJ1-2 | - | TRBV5-1 | once
TGTGCCAGCAGCCCCACGTCGACAGGGGAAGAAGCTTTCTTT | CASSPTSTGEEAFF | TRBJ1-1 | TRBD1 | TRBV7-8 | -
TGTGCCAGCAGGGGGACAGGCTCCGAGCAGTACTTC | CASRGTGSEQYF | TRBJ2-7 | TRBD1 | TRBV7-2 | -
TGTGCCATCAGTGCTAGATCCGCTTCCTACGAGCAGTACTTC | CAISARSASYEQYF | TRBJ2-7 | - | TRBV10-3 | -
TGCAGTGCTACCCGAGAGGGGGCGAGCCCAACTAATGAAAAACTGTTTTTT | CSATREGASPTNEKLFF | TRBJ1-4 | TRBD1 | TRBV20-1 | many
TGTGCCACCAGCAGACCTCGGGGTTCTGGAAACACCATATATTTT | CATSRPRGSGNTIYF | TRBJ1-3 | - | TRBV15 | -
TGTGCCAGCAGGGGCGGGACAGGTCCGATGGTTCAGCCCCAGCATTTT | CASRGGTGPMVQPQHF | TRBJ1-5 | TRBD1 | TRBV12-3/TRBV12-4 | -
TGTGCCAGCTCACCCCATCAATTTCAGGGGACCGAAAAACTGTTTTTT | CASSPHQFQGTEKLFF | TRBJ1-4 | - | TRBV7-9 | -
TGCAGTGCTAGGTGGAGCAGCGCGGAGACCCAGTACTTC | CSARWSSAETQYF | TRBJ2-5 | - | TRBV20-1 | -
TGTGCCAGTAGCTTAGCTGCGGTGGGGGAGCTGGTTTTT | CASSLAAVGELVF | TRBJ2-2 | - | TRBV7-9 | once
TGCAGTGCTAGGTCCTCAGCGGGGAGCTCCTACGAGCAGCGCTTC | CSARSSAGSSYEQRF | TRBJ2-7 | TRBD2 | TRBV20-1 | -
TGTGCCAGCAAGACCGGGACTAGCGGGAGGTACGAGCAGTACTTC | CASKTGTSGRYEQYF | TRBJ2-7 | TRBD2 | TRBV2 | few
TGTGCCAGCAGTTTGGGGGCGGATAGCAATCAGCCCCAGCATTTT | CASSLGADSNQPQHF | TRBJ1-5 | - | TRBV12-3/TRBV12-4 | -
TGCAGTGCGCTACAGGGGGGTAATCAGCCCCAGCATTTT | CSALQGGNQPQHF | TRBJ1-5 | TRBD1 | TRBV20-1 | few
TGCGCCAGCAGCCCTGGGACAGGGAGGAACACTGAAGCTTTCTTT | CASSPGTGRNTEAFF | TRBJ1-1 | TRBD1 | TRBV5-4 | -
TGTGCCAGCAGCCTGACAGGGGGAAACGAGCAGTACTTC | CASSLTGGNEQYF | TRBJ2-7 | TRBD1 | TRBV7-3 | -
TGTGCCAGCAGCTTAGGGACAGGGGTTCAGCCCCAGCATTTT | CASSLGTGVQPQHF | TRBJ1-5 | TRBD1 | TRBV11-2 | many
TGTGCCAGCAGTTTGTTGGGACAGAACCAGCCCCAGCGTTTT | CASSLLGQNQPQRF | TRBJ1-5 | TRBD1 | TRBV12-3/TRBV12-4 | once
TGTGCCACCAGCAGAACGCAGGGGGCGAACACTGAAGCTTTCTTT | CATSRTQGANTEAFF | TRBJ1-1 | TRBD1 | TRBV15 | -